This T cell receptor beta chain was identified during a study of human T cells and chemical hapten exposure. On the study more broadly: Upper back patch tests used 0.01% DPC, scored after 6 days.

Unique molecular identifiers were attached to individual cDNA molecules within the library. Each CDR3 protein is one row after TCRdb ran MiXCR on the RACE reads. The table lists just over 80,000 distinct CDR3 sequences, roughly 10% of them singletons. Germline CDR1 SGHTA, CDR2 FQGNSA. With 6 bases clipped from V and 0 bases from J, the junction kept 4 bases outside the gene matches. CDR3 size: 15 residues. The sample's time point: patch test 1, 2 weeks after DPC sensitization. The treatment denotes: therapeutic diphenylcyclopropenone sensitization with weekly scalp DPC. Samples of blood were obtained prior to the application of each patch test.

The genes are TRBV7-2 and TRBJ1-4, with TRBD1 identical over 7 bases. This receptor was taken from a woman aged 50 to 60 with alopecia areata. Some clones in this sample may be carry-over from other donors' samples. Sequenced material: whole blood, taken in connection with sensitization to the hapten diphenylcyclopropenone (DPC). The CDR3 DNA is TGTGCCAGCAGTCGGACAGGATCAACTAATGAAAAACTGTTTTTT. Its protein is CASSRTGSTNEKLFF.